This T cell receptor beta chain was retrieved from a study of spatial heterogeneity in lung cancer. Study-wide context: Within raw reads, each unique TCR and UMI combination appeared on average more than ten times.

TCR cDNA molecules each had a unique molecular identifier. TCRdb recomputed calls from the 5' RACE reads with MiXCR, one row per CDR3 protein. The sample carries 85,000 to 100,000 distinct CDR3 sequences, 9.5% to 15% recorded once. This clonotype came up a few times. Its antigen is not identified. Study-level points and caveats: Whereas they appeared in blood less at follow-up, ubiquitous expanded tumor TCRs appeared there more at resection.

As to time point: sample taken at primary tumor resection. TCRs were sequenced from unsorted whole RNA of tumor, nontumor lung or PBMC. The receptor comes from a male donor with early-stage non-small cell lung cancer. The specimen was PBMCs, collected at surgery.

The CDR3 DNA sequence: TGTGCCAGCAGCGTCCCGGGACAGGGCTACAATGAGCAGTTCTTC. It yields the protein CASSVPGQGYNEQFF. The chain carries TRBV7-9 and TRBJ2-1, with 9 bases identical to TRBD1. Losses at the gene ends were 5 bases for V and 3 bases for J; bases not matched to a gene: 5. CDR3 length: 15 residues. Germline V CDR1 and CDR2: SEHNR, FQNEAQ (reference sequence).